The clone carrying this TCR beta chain was seen many times. The antigen remains undetermined. The protocol attached unique molecular identifiers to individual cDNA molecules. From the 5' RACE reads, TCRdb called clonotypes with MiXCR, one entry per CDR3 protein. Of tens of thousands of distinct CDR3 sequences listed, more than 12% are singletons. The sample originates from a study of early T cells in non-severe SARS-CoV-2 infection. The wider study: Sequenced bulk RNA came from whole blood that was unsorted, and chains were unpaired. Study results and caveats: Missing private and CD4 specificities, VDJdb matching favored anti-spike CD8 responses.

The CDR3 spans 15 residues. V was shortened by 0 bases and J by 3 bases, with 14 bases between the two germline ends. Germline V lookup: CDR1 DFQATT, CDR2 SNEGSKA (reference sequence). This sequence was found in an adult who was a healthcare worker with PCR-confirmed SARS-CoV-2 infection or an uninfected control (not recorded which). Here the sequenced sample was whole blood, taken at baseline. This chain joins TRBV20-1 and TRBJ1-1, with a weak D call TRBD1 (5 bases). CDR3 bases: TGCAGTGCTAGAGATCAGGCAGGGAGGCACACTGAAGCTTTCTTT. Amino acids: CSARDQAGRHTEAFF.